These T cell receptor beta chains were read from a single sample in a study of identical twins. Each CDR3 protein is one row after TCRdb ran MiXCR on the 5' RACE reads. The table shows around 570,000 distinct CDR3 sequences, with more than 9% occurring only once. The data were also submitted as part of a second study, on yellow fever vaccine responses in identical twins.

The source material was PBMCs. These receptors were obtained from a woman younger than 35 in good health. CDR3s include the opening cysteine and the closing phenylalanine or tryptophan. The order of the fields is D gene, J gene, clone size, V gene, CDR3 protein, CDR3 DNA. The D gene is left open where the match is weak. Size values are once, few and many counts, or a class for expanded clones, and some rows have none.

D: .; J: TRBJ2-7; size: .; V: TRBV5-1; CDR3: CASSSPDGAYEQYF; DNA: TGCGCCAGCAGTTCACCGGACGGAGCCTACGAGCAGTACTTC
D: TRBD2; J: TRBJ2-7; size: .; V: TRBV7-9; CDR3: CASSTRGDSGSEQYF; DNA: TGTGCCAGCAGCACGCGTGGAGATAGCGGGAGTGAGCAGTACTTC
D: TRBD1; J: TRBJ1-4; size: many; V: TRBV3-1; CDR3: CASSQRQGREKLFF; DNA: TGTGCCAGCAGTCAGCGACAGGGGAGGGAAAAACTGTTTTTT
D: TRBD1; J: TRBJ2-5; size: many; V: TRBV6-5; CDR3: CASSYSGTGSQETQYF; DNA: TGTGCCAGCAGTTACTCCGGGACAGGGAGCCAAGAGACCCAGTACTTC
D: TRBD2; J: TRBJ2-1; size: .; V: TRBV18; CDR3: CASSPGSGGSYNEQFF; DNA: TGTGCCAGCTCACCAGGAAGCGGGGGCTCCTACAATGAGCAGTTCTTC
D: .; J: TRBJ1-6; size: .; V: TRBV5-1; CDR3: CASSPGAGVNSPLHF; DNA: TGCGCCAGCAGCCCGGGGGCGGGGGTTAATTCACCCCTCCACTTT
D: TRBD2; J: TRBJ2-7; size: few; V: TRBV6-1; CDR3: CASQGASGRASYEQYF; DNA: TGTGCCAGTCAGGGGGCTAGCGGGAGGGCCTCCTACGAGCAGTACTTC
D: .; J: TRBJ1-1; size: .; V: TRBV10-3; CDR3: CAISVKQDTEAFF; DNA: TGTGCCATCAGTGTCAAACAGGACACTGAAGCTTTCTTT
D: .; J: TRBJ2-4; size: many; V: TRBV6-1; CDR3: CASSEARGSKNIQYF; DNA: TGTGCCAGCAGTGAAGCGCGAGGTTCCAAAAACATTCAGTACTTC
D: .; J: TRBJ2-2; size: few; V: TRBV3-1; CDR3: CASSQDRAGPGELFF; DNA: TGTGCCAGCAGCCAAGATAGAGCGGGCCCTGGGGAGCTGTTTTTT
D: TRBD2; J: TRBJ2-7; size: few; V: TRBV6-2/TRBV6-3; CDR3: CASSYPNRSGRSHEQYF; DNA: TGTGCCAGCAGTTACCCGAACCGGAGCGGGAGATCCCACGAGCAGTACTTC
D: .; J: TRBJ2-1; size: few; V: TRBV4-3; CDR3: CASSQEGGAVYNEQFF; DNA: TGCGCCAGCAGCCAAGAGGGCGGCGCGGTCTACAATGAGCAGTTCTTC
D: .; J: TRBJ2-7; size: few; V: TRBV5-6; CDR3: CASSSDKTYEQYF; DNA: TGTGCCAGCAGCTCTGACAAGACCTACGAGCAGTACTTC
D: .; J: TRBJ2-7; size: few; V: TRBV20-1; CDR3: CSASRQSYEQYF; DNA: TGCAGTGCTAGTCGGCAGAGCTACGAGCAGTACTTC
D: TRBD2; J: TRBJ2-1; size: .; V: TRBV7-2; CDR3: CASSFSSGGYNEQFF; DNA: TGTGCCAGCAGCTTCTCTAGCGGGGGATACAATGAGCAGTTCTTC
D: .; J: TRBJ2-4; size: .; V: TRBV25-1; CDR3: CASSDRAHIQYF; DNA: TGTGCCAGCAGTGACAGGGCGCACATTCAGTACTTC
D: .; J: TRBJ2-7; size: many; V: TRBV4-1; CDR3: CASSQDRSPGYEQYF; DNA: TGCGCCAGCAGCCAAGATCGATCCCCCGGATACGAGCAGTACTTC
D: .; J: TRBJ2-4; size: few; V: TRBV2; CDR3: CASSLDFNQIQYF; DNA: TGTGCCAGCAGTTTGGACTTTAACCAAATTCAGTACTTC
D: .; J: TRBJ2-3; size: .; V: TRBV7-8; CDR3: CASSPLTTGRTDTQYF; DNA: TGTGCCAGCAGCCCCCTGACGACAGGTCGCACAGATACGCAGTATTTT
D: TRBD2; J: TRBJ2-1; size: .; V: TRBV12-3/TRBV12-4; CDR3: CASTLTSGTYNEQFF; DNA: TGTGCCAGCACCCTAACTAGCGGGACATACAATGAGCAGTTCTTC
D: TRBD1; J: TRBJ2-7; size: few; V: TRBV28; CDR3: CASSLYPPGQGYEQYF; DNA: TGTGCCAGCAGTTTATACCCCCCTGGACAGGGATACGAGCAGTACTTC
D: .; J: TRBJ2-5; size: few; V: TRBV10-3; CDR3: CAISSQETQYF; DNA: TGTGCCATTTCCTCGCAAGAGACCCAGTACTTC
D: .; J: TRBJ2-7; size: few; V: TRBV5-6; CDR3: CASSLAGYPVEQYF; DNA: TGTGCCAGCAGCTTGGCGGGGTATCCGGTCGAGCAGTACTTC
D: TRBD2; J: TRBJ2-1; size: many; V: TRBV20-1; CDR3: CSATRGDLSYNEQFF; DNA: TGCAGTGCTACCCGGGGGGACCTCTCCTACAATGAGCAGTTCTTC
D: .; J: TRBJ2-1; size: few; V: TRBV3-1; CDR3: CASTREGYNEQFF; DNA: TGTGCCAGCACTCGAGAGGGGTACAATGAGCAGTTCTTC
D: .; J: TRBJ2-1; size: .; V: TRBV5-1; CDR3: CASSSPDLYNEQFF; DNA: TGCGCCAGCAGCTCGCCGGATCTCTACAATGAGCAGTTCTTC
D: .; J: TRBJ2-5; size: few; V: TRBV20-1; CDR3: CSARDGIQETQYF; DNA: TGCAGTGCTAGAGATGGGATCCAAGAGACCCAGTACTTC
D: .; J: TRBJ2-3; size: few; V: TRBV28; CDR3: CASSGPARVGTDTQYF; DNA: TGTGCCAGCAGTGGCCCGGCCAGGGTCGGCACAGATACGCAGTATTTT
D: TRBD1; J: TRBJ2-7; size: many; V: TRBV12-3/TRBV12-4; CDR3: CASGRSTGSYEQYF; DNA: TGTGCCAGCGGCCGTTCGACAGGGTCCTACGAGCAGTACTTC
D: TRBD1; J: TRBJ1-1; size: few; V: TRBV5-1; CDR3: CASKWTGNTEAFF; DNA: TGCGCCAGCAAATGGACAGGGAACACTGAAGCTTTCTTT
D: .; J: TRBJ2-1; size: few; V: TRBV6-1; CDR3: CASSEGKGDSYNEQFF; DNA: TGTGCCAGCAGTGAAGGGAAAGGGGACTCCTACAATGAGCAGTTCTTC
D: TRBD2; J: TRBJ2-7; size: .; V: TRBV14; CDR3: CASSPAAGGLEEQYF; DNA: TGTGCCAGCAGCCCTGCGGCGGGAGGGCTCGAAGAGCAGTACTTC